The 11 T cell receptor beta chains below all came from one sample that was sequenced in a study of cytomegalovirus exposure and HLA in healthy donors listed by TCRdb under 2017. Libraries were built with the immunoSEQ multiplex PCR assay. A mixture of 60 forward primers for TCR Vbeta segments and 13 reverse primers for TCR Jbeta segments was used in the multiplex PCR. TCRdb's version of the immuneACCESS table is confined to in-frame rearrangements and falls short of the full clone set. An unresolved V gene accounts for under half of the shortfall where checked; the remainder is of unknown origin. The sample table holds approximately 180,000 clones, of which approximately 72% were seen once. In total, the top ten clones hold 2% to 2.5% of the sample. Sequenced sample: PBMCs. These receptors were taken from a human donor in good health.

The table lists this clone with a few counts. The rearrangement uses TRBV6-1 and TRBJ2-5; D gene unclear. The DNA end is a closer match to TRBJ2-7, so the J assignment may be wrong. Germline V gene data show CDR1 as MNHNS and CDR2 as SASEGT. CDR3 length: 15 residues. Here the CDR3 reads CASSLSDTPTYEQYF. Here the CDR3 DNA reads TGTGCCAGCAGTCTTTCTGACACGCCGACCTACGAGCAGTACTTC.

The V call is TRBV27, the J call TRBJ1-1, with TRBD1 as a possible D gene (6 bases). The CDR3 is 17 amino acids. Per the germline V gene, CDR1 is MNHEY and CDR2 is SMNVEV (reference sequence). Trimming removed 2 bases from V and 5 bases from J, with 21 bases in between. The CDR3, as DNA: TGTGCCAGCAGTTTACGGGAATGGGGAGGGGGAAGGACTGAAGCTTTCTTT. Translating gives CASSLREWGGGRTEAFF.

The J gene is TRBJ2-2, the V gene TRBV19, with D maybe TRBD1 (5 bases). The germline V gene has CDR1 LNHDA and CDR2 SQIVND (reference sequence). The ends were cut back, 8 bases at V and 4 bases at J, with 11 bases in the middle. This CDR3 is built from 13 residues. CDR3 region: CASVDSFTGELFF. The CDR3 coding sequence is TGTGCCAGTGTTGACAGCTTCACCGGGGAGCTGTTTTTT.

The rearrangement uses TRBV29-1 and TRBJ1-1, with 7 bases matching TRBD1. With V trimmed by 6 bases and J by 4 bases, 14 bases remained unmatched. Germline V gene data show CDR1 as SQVTM and CDR2 as ANQGSEA. The CDR3 covers 15 residues. The CDR3 region is CSVEYRTGAGTEAFF. The CDR3 nucleotides are TGCAGCGTCGAGTACCGGACAGGTGCGGGCACTGAAGCTTTCTTT.

The rearrangement joins TRBV19 to TRBJ1-2; 7 nucleotides align to TRBD1. Losses at the gene ends were 3 bases for V and 4 bases for J; bases not matched to a gene: 2. The CDR3 is 13 residues long. The germline gives CDR1 LNHDA, CDR2 SQIVND (reference sequence). CDR3 sequence (DNA): TGTGCCAGTAGTATGGACAGGTCCTATGGCTACACCTTC. As protein: CASSMDRSYGYTF.

This clone was recorded a few times. The chain is built from TRBV7-2 and TRBJ2-5; D call uncertain. The CDR3 has 13 residues. Germline-derived CDR1 and CDR2 are SGHTA and FQGNSA. V gave up 1 base and J gave up 7 bases, with 10 bases separating them. CDR3: CASSLGISGTQYF. DNA for the CDR3: TGTGCCAGCAGCTTAGGCATATCGGGGACCCAGTACTTC.

In this sample, this clone turned up once. CDR3 amino acids: CASSAQVSVDEQYF. The CDR3 region has the DNA TGCGCCAGCAGCGCACAGGTATCAGTCGACGAGCAGTACTTC. V gene TRBV5-1 combines with J gene TRBJ2-5, with D perhaps TRBD1 (5 bases). The J call may be wrong; the DNA end is better matched by TRBJ2-7. The germline CDR1 and CDR2 sequences are SGHRS and YFSETQ. The CDR3 is 14 amino acids.

This chain joins TRBV18 and TRBJ2-1; D is undetermined. Trimming removed 2 bases from V and 5 bases from J, with 7 bases in between. Germline V lookup: CDR1 KGHSH, CDR2 LQKENI. The CDR3 contains 13 residues. CDR3 nucleotide sequence: TGTGCCAGCTCACCAGCGCAGGACAATGAGCAGTTCTTC. It encodes CASSPAQDNEQFF.

This clone is medium-sized (0.01 to 0.1%) in the sample. The chain couples TRBV6-1 to TRBJ1-2, with TRBD1 identical over 7 bases. Germline V lookup: CDR1 MNHNS, CDR2 SASEGT. V shed 6 bases and J 1 base; nucleotides not matched to a gene: 8. This CDR3 has 15 amino acids. Here the CDR3 DNA reads TGTGCCAGCAGGGCGTTTCAGGGGGATAACTATGGCTACACCTTC. Translating it yields CASRAFQGDNYGYTF.

The J gene is TRBJ2-7, the V gene TRBV19; weak D call: TRBD2 (5 bases). The germline V gene encodes CDR1 LNHDA and CDR2 SQIVND (reference sequence). CDR3 size: 15 residues. The germline V and J ends were trimmed by 3 bases and 2 bases, with 14 bases remaining between them. CDR3 bases: TGTGCCAGTAGTATGTTTCGGGGAACCACCTACGAGCAGTACTTC. This codes for CASSMFRGTTYEQYF. The full variable domain, in which reference TRBV19 and TRBJ2-7 provide the parts outside the CDR3, is DGGITQSPKYLFRKEGQNVTLSCEQNLNHDAMYWYRQDPGQGLRLIYYSQIVNDFQKGDIAEGYSVSREKKESFPLTVTSAQKNPTAFYLCASSMFRGTTYEQYFGPGTRLTVT.

This chain uses TRBV6-1 with TRBJ1-2, with 11 bases identical to TRBD1. The ends lost 3 bases at V and 5 bases at J; junction bases unmatched: 5. This CDR3 spans 15 amino acids. Per germline, CDR1 MNHNS and CDR2 SASEGT. The CDR3 here is CASSDRGQGVYGYTF. In DNA, the CDR3 is TGTGCCAGCAGTGACCGGGGACAGGGGGTGTATGGCTACACCTTC.